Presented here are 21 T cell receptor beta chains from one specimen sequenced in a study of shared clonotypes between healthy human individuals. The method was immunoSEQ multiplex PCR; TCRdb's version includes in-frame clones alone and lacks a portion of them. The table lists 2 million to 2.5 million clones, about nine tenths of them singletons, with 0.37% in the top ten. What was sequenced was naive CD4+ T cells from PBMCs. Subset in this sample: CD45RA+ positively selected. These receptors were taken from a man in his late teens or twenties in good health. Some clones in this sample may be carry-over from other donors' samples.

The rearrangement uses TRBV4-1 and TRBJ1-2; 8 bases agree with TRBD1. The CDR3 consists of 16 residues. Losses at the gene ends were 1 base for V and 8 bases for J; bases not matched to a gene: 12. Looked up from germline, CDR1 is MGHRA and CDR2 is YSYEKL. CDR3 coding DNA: TGCGCCAGCAGCCAAGGGGCTCCGCAGGGGGCGCAGGGCTACACCTTC. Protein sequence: CASSQGAPQGAQGYTF.

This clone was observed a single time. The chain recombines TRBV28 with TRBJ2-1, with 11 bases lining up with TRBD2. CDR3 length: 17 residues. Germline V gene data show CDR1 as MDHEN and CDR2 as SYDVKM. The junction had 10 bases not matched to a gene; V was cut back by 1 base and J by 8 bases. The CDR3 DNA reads TGTGCCAGCAGTTTATTGGGTAGCGGGAGGGCAGGGGATGAGCAGTTCTTC. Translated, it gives CASSLLGSGRAGDEQFF.

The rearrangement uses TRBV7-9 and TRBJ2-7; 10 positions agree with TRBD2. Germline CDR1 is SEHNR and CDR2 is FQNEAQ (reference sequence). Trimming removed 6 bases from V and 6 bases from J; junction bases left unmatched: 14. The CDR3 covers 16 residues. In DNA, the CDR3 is TGTGCCAGCAGATTCGGAGCGGGAGGGCCGGTCATCGAGCAGTACTTC. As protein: CASRFGAGGPVIEQYF.

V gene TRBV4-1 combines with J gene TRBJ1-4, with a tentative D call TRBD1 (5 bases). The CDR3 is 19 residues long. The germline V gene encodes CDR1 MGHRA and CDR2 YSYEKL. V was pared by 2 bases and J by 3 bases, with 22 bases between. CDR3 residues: CASSQLAPVRVASNEKLFF. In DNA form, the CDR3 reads TGCGCCAGCAGCCAACTCGCCCCGGTCAGGGTGGCGTCTAATGAAAAACTGTTTTTT.

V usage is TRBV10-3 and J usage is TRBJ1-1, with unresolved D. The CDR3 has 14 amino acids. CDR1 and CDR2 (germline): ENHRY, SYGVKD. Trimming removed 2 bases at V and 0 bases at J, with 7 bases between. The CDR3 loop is CAISEGILNTEAFF. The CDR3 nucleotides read TGTGCCATCAGTGAGGGGATCTTGAACACTGAAGCTTTCTTT.

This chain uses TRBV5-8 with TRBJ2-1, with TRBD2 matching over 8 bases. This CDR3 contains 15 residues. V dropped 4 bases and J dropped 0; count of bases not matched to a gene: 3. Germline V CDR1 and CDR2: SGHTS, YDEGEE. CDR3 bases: TGTGCCAGCAGCATGGGACTAGGCTCCTACAATGAGCAGTTCTTC. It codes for CASSMGLGSYNEQFF. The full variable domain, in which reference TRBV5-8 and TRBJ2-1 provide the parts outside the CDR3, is EAGVTQSPTHLIKTRGQQATLRCSPISGHTSVYWYQQALGLGLQFLLWYDEGEERNRGNFPPRFSGRQFPNYSSELNVNALELEDSALYLCASSMGLGSYNEQFFGPGTRLTVL.

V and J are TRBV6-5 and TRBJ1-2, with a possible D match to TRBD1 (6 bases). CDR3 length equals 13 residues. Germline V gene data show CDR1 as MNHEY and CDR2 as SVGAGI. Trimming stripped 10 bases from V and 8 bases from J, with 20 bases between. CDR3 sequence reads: CATESPSGGGYTF. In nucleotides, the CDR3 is TGTGCCACCGAAAGCCCCAGTGGGGGCGGCTACACCTTC.

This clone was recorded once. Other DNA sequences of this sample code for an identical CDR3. The CDR3 DNA reads TGCAGTGCTAGAGGAGTGGATACGCAGTATTTT. This codes for CSARGVDTQYF. The chain recombines TRBV20-1 with TRBJ2-3; no definite D call. There are 11 residues in the CDR3. V was pared by 1 base and J by 6 bases, with 5 bases between. Germline CDR1 and CDR2: DFQATT and SNEGSKA (reference sequence).

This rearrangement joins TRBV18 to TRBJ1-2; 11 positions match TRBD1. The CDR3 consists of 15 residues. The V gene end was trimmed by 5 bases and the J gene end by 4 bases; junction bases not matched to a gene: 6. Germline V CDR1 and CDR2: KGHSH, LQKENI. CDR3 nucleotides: TGTGCCAGCTCAGCAGGGACAGGGGGTATCTATGGCTACACCTTC. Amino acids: CASSAGTGGIYGYTF.

Written as DNA, the CDR3 is TGTGCCAGCAGTGAATTCCCTGGGGCGAACGAGCAGTACTTC. Translation: CASSEFPGANEQYF. This sequence joins TRBV6-1 and TRBJ2-7, with a weak D call TRBD1 (5 bases). The CDR3 extends over 14 amino acids. The germline V and J ends were trimmed by 2 bases and 5 bases, with 13 bases remaining between them. Germline values: CDR1 MNHNS, CDR2 SASEGT.

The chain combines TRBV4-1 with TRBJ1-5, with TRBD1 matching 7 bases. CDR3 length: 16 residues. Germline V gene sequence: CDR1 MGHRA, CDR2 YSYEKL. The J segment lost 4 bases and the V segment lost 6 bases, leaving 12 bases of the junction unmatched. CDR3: CASSPLLGTANQPQHF. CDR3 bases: TGCGCCAGCAGTCCTCTCCTCGGGACAGCAAATCAGCCCCAGCATTTT.

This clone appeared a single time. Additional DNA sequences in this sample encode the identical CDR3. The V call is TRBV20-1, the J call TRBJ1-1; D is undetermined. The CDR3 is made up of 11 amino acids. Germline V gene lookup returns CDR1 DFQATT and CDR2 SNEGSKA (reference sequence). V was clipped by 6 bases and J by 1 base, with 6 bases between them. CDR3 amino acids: CSARQNTEAFF. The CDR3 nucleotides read TGCAGTGCCAGGCAGAACACTGAAGCTTTCTTT.

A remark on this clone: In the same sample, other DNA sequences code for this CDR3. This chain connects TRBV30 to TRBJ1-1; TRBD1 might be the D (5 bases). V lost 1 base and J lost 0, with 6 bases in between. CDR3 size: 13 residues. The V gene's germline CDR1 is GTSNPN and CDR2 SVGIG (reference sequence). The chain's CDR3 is CAWSAGLNTEAFF. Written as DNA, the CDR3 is TGTGCCTGGAGTGCGGGACTGAACACTGAAGCTTTCTTT.

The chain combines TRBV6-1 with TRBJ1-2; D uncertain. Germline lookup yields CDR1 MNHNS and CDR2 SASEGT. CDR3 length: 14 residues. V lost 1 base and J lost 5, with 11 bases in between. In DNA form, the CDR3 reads TGTGCCAGCAGTGAAGAAAAGGGAAGGTATGGCTACACCTTC. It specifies CASSEEKGRYGYTF.

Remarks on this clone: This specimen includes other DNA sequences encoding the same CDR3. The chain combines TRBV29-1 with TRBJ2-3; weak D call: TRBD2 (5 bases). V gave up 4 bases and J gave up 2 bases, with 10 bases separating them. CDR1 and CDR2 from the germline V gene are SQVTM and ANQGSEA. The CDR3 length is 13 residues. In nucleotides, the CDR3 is TGCAGCGTTGTCGGGATATACACAGATACGCAGTATTTT. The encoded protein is CSVVGIYTDTQYF.

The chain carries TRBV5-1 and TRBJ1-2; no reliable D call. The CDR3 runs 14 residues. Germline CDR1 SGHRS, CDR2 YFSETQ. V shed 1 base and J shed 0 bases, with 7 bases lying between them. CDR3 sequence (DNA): TGCGCCAGCAGCTTGAATTTAGCTAACTATGGCTACACCTTC. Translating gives CASSLNLANYGYTF.

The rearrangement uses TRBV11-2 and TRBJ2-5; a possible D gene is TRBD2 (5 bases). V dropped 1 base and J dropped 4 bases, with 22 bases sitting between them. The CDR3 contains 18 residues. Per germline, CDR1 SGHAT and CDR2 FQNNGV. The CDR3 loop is CASSLAPRGAEARETQYF. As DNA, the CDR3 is TGTGCCAGCAGCTTAGCCCCTCGGGGAGCGGAGGCGAGAGAGACCCAGTACTTC.

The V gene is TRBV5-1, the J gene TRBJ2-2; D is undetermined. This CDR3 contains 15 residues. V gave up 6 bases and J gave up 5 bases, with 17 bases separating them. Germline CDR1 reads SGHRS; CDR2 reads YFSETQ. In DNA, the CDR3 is TGCGCCAGCACCCAGAACCGGCCGGGTACCGGGGAGCTGTTTTTT. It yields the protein CASTQNRPGTGELFF.

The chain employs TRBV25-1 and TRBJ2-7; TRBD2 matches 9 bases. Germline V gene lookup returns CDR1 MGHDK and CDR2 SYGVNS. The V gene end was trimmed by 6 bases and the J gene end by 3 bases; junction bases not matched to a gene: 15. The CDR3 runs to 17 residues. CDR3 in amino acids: CASSVFKPGLADYEQYF. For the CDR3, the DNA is TGTGCCAGCAGCGTCTTCAAACCGGGACTAGCAGACTACGAGCAGTACTTC.

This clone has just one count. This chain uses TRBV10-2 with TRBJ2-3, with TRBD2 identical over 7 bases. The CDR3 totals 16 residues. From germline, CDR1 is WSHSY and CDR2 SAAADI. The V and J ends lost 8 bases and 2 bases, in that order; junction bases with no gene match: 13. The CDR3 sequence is CASWEGAGSSTDTQYF. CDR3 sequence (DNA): TGCGCCAGCTGGGAGGGAGCGGGTTCGTCCACAGATACGCAGTATTTT.

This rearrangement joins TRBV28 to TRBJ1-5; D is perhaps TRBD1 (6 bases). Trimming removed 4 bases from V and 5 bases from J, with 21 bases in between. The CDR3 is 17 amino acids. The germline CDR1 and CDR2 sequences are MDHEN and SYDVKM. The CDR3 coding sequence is TGTGCCAGCAGTTCTCGAGGGGGACGGGCCAGCGATCAGCCCCAGCATTTT. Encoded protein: CASSSRGGRASDQPQHF.